This T cell receptor (beta chain) came from a study of blood T cells in healthy people across ages. General study results and limits: No one knew whether donors had CMV, which possibly confounded expanded clonotype changes.

Alongside a J-beta primer mix, a sample-barcoded 5' primer served in a second PCR lasting about 7 to 12 cycles. One entry per CDR3 protein, called by TCRdb with MiXCR from the 5' RACE reads. The sample holds approximately 1.5 million distinct CDR3 sequences, approximately 42% seen once. The CDR3 consists of 15 residues. Per the germline V gene, CDR1 is MGHDK and CDR2 is SYGVNS. V was clipped by 2 bases and J by 5 bases, with 12 bases between them. As regards this clonotype: The antigen is undetermined.

The sample taken for sequencing was blood. This receptor was obtained from a woman between 18 and 29 years old in good health. V and J are TRBV25-1 and TRBJ2-2; D unclear. CDR3 sequence (DNA): TGTGCCAGCAGTGAAAAGGGAACGGTAACCGGGGAGCTGTTTTTT. Translation: CASSEKGTVTGELFF.